This TCR beta chain was identified during a study of PD-1 blockade in classical Hodgkin lymphoma. Overall study context: Patients had nivolumab dosed at 3 mg/kg, delivered intravenously every 2 weeks.

Method: immunoSEQ multiplex PCR; TCRdb's copy keeps in-frame clones and lacks some. Of 43,000 or so clones in the sample, roughly 78% were seen once. Time point of the sample: cycle 4 day 1 (C4D1), after more than five weeks of nivolumab. After autologous stem cell transplantation all patients relapsed, and prior brentuximab vedotin exposure differed between cohorts. Study observations and caveats: Individuals initiating nivolumab under 1 year after ASCT were excluded. CD4+ TCR diversity, unlike CD8+, climbed significantly by C4D1. Compared with healthy donors, newly diagnosed patients reportedly showed lower baseline TCR diversity.

This clone was detected only a few times. The target antigen is unknown. This specimen consisted of peripheral blood mononuclear cells (PBMCs), obtained before the fourth cycle of nivolumab. The TCR originated in a human donor with classical Hodgkin lymphoma.

Here the CDR3 reads CATQRDTWSEAFF. The CDR3 region has the DNA TGTGCCACCCAAAGGGATACATGGTCCGAAGCTTTCTTT. The chain combines TRBV2 with TRBJ1-1; no reliable D call. The CDR3 totals 13 residues. V lost 10 bases and J 8 bases, leaving 20 bases between the germline ends. The germline V gene encodes CDR1 SNHLY and CDR2 FYNNEI.